The clone carrying this T cell receptor beta chain showed up just a few times. It was with unique molecular identifiers that the TCRbeta library was prepared. TCRdb reanalysed the PCR reads using MiXCR and keeps one entry per CDR3 protein. This sample carries approximately 420,000 distinct CDR3 sequences, approximately 10% of them seen once, and the ten largest clones take 4.5% to 6%. This sample is drawn from a study of T-cell reconstitution after alpha-beta-depleted transplantation in children. V was shortened by 3 bases and J by 7 bases, with 10 bases between the two germline ends. CDR1 DFQATT and CDR2 SNEGSKA come from the germline V gene (reference sequence). The CDR3 runs to 12 residues.

This TCR was recovered from a human donor who donated a stem cell graft to a child with acute myeloid leukemia. Here the sequenced sample was PBMCs from the stem cell graft donor, taken from the stem cell graft. The chain combines TRBV20-1 with TRBJ2-1; possibly TRBD1 for D (5 bases). In nucleotides, the CDR3 is TGCAGTGCTAGCAGGGTCCAGAATGAGCAGTTCTTC. Residues: CSASRVQNEQFF.